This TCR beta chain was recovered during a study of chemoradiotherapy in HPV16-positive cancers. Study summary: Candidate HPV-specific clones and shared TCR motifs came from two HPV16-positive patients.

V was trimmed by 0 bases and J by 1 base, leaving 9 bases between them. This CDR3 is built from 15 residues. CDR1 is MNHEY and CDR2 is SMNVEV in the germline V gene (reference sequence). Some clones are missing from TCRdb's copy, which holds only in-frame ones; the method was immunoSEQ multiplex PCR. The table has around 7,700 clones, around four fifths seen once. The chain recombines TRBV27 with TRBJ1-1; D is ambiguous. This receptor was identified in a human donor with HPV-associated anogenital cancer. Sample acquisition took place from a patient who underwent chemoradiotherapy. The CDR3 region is CASSLSPSGNTEAFF. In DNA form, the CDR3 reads TGTGCCAGCAGTTTATCACCCTCGGGGAACACTGAAGCTTTCTTT.